These 15 T cell receptor beta chains were all obtained from the same sample, sequenced in a study of glioma-infiltrating T cells after dendritic cell vaccination. The time point: after dendritic cell vaccination, including at tumor progression/relapse. Only in-frame clones appear in the TCRdb table, and some are missing; sequencing was by immunoSEQ multiplex PCR. The sample contains 90,000 to 110,000 clones, roughly 90% of which appear only once. Here the sequenced sample was blood, taken after dendritic cell vaccination. These receptors originate from a human donor with glioblastoma.

This chain joins TRBV6-1 and TRBJ2-4, with 12 bases fitting TRBD2. This CDR3 is 16 amino acids long. V trimming: 2 bases; J trimming: 3 bases; junction bases outside the gene matches: 2. The germline V gene has CDR1 MNHNS and CDR2 SASEGT. The DNA of the CDR3 is TGTGCCAGCAGTGAAAGACTAGCGGGAGTCAAAAACATTCAGTACTTC. Amino acids: CASSERLAGVKNIQYF.

The rearrangement joins TRBV15 to TRBJ1-4; D ambiguous. Germline V gene sequence: CDR1 LNHNV, CDR2 YYDKDF (reference sequence). The CDR3 has 16 amino acids. Trimming left V 5 bases short and J 0 bases short, with 13 bases between. The CDR3, as DNA: TGTGCCACCAGCTACGGGTCCCTTGCAACTAATGAAAAACTGTTTTTT. Translation gives CATSYGSLATNEKLFF.

The V and J genes are TRBV25-1 and TRBJ2-3; TRBD1 matches 9 bases. The germline V gene has CDR1 MGHDK and CDR2 SYGVNS. V lost 8 bases and J lost 3; bases outside the gene matches: 6. CDR3 size: 14 residues. The CDR3 loop reads CASGTGLGTDTQYF. For the CDR3, the DNA is TGTGCCAGCGGGACAGGGCTGGGGACAGATACGCAGTATTTT.

The rearrangement joins TRBV7-3 to TRBJ2-3, with 10 nucleotides matching TRBD2. With 2 bases clipped from V and 8 bases from J, the junction kept 7 bases outside the gene matches. The germline V gene has CDR1 SGHTA and CDR2 FQGTGA. The CDR3 runs 15 residues. CDR3 coding DNA: TGTGCCAGCAGCTTAGGGCTAGCGGGAGTGGGTACGCAGTATTTT. Protein product: CASSLGLAGVGTQYF.

The V call is TRBV7-2, the J call TRBJ2-3; 8 bases are a match to TRBD1. Per germline, CDR1 SGHTA and CDR2 FQGNSA. V gave up 5 bases and J gave up 6 bases; unmatched junction bases: 10. CDR3 length: 15 amino acids. The CDR3 nucleotides read TGTGCCAGCAGCGTCCGACAGGGGTGGACGGATACGCAGTATTTT. Amino acid sequence: CASSVRQGWTDTQYF.

This clone has only one observation. The rearrangement uses TRBV9 and TRBJ2-2; tentatively, D is TRBD1 (6 bases). The ends were cut back, 3 bases at V and 0 bases at J, with 9 bases in the middle. This CDR3 has 15 amino acids. Germline CDR1 and CDR2: SGDLS and YYNGEE. CDR3 sequence (DNA): TGTGCCAGCAGCGCCAGGACAGCGAACACCGGGGAGCTGTTTTTT. This translates into CASSARTANTGELFF.

This sequence joins TRBV29-1 and TRBJ2-2; 8 bases are a match to TRBD1. Looked up from germline, CDR1 is SQVTM and CDR2 is ANQGSEA. This CDR3 has 12 residues. The ends lost 3 bases at V and 11 bases at J; junction bases unmatched: 5. The CDR3 coding sequence is TGCAGCGTTGAGGGCAGGGGGCGCGAGCTGTTTTTT. It encodes CSVEGRGRELFF.

The rearrangement uses TRBV5-1 and TRBJ2-1; the D gene is possibly TRBD1 (6 bases). Deletions cut 4 bases from V and 1 base from J, with 18 bases between. The CDR3 length is 17 residues. Germline V gene sequence: CDR1 SGHRS, CDR2 YFSETQ. The CDR3 sequence: CASSHRQDPLSYNEQFF. The CDR3 DNA reads TGCGCCAGCAGCCACCGACAGGATCCTCTTTCCTACAATGAGCAGTTCTTC.

The rearrangement joins TRBV10-1 to TRBJ2-3, with D unresolved. The CDR3 is 14 amino acids. From germline, CDR1 is WNHNN and CDR2 SYGVQD (reference sequence). Trimming pared 0 bases from V and 2 bases from J, leaving 6 bases between. CDR3 sequence: CASSESYYTDTQYF. The CDR3 DNA reads as TGCGCCAGCAGTGAGTCGTACTACACAGATACGCAGTATTTT.

The chain is built from TRBV6-6 and TRBJ2-1, with TRBD1 as a possible D gene (5 bases). Germline CDR1 is MNHNY and CDR2 is SVGAGI (reference sequence). The CDR3 contains 16 residues. Trimming took 4 bases from V and 4 from J, leaving 17 bases between them. CDR3 DNA: TGTGCCAGCAGTTCTCATGCAGGGAAAAATTACAATGAGCAGTTCTTC. It translates to CASSSHAGKNYNEQFF.

This chain uses TRBV6-6 with TRBJ2-1, with TRBD2 matching 9 bases. This CDR3 comprises 14 residues. Germline CDR1 MNHNY, CDR2 SVGAGI (reference sequence). The V gene end was trimmed by 9 bases and the J gene end by 2 bases; junction bases not matched to a gene: 5. CDR3 loop: CASVSGGTYNEQFF. The CDR3 region has the DNA TGTGCCAGTGTAAGCGGGGGGACCTACAATGAGCAGTTCTTC.

This clone was detected only once. An end of the junction does not agree with germline; a read error may underlie this. DNA of the CDR3: TGCGCCAGCAGCAGGGACAGCGTATACGGGCAGTACTTC. It translates to CASSRDSVYGQYF. The chain employs TRBV5-1 and TRBJ2-7; 7 nucleotides match TRBD1. The CDR3 sequence is 13 residues long. Germline V gene lookup returns CDR1 SGHRS and CDR2 YFSETQ.

The rearrangement links TRBV27 to TRBJ2-7; 10 bases line up with TRBD1. This CDR3 contains 12 residues. The germline V gene encodes CDR1 MNHEY and CDR2 SMNVEV (reference sequence). J was trimmed by 5 bases and V by 10 bases; bases with no gene match: 5. The chain's CDR3 is CAIGDRGHEQYF. CDR3 nucleotides: TGTGCCATCGGGGACAGGGGACACGAGCAGTACTTC.

The chain couples TRBV7-8 to TRBJ2-3; 9 bases line up with TRBD2. The CDR3 covers 16 residues. The germline CDR1 and CDR2 sequences are SGHVS and FQNEAQ. Trimming took 5 bases from V and 4 from J; bases not matched to a gene: 10. CDR3 DNA sequence: TGTGCCAGCAGCCAGGGACTAGCAGGCCGCGCAGATACGCAGTATTTT. This sequence encodes CASSQGLAGRADTQYF.

V gene TRBV6-5 combines with J gene TRBJ1-2; 9 bases are shared with TRBD1. In germline, CDR1 is MNHEY, CDR2 SVGAGI. The length of the CDR3 is 14 residues. Germline trimming cut 0 bases from V and 8 bases from J; bases unmatched to any gene: 4. CDR3 DNA sequence: TGTGCCAGCAGTTACTCACAGGGGGCGGACGGCTACACCTTC. It specifies CASSYSQGADGYTF.